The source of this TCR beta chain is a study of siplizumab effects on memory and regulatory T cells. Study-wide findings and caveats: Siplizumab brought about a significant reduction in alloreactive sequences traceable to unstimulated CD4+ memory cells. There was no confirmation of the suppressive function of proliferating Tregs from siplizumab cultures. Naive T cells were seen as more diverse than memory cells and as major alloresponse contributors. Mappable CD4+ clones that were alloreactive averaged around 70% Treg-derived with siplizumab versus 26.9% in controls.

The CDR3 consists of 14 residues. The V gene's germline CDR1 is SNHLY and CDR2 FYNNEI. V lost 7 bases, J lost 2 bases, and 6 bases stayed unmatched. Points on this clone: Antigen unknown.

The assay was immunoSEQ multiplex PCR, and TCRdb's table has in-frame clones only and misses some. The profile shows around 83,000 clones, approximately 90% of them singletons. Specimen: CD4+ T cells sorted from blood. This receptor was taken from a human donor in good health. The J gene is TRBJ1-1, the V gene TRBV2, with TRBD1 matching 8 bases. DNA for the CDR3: TGTGCCAGCAATAGACAGGGGTCTAACACTGAAGCTTTCTTT. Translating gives CASNRQGSNTEAFF.